This paragraph covers one T cell receptor (beta chain) sequence. RNA served as the template for amplifying TCR beta CDR3 regions. The first-round RT-PCR employed HTBI primers together with the Qiagen OneStep RT-PCR kit. A multiplex PCR was then performed as the second round. Each CDR3 protein gets one entry after TCRdb re-called the multiplex PCR reads with MiXCR. The sample records 57,000 or so distinct CDR3 sequences, approximately 45% being singletons. The sample is drawn from a study of Graves' ophthalmopathy and Graves' hyperthyroidism. V lost 1 base and J lost 4; bases outside the gene matches: 9. This CDR3 comprises 19 residues. Germline V gene sequence: CDR1 LNHNV, CDR2 YYDKDF (reference sequence).

This clonotype originated in an adult woman with Graves' ophthalmopathy. The chain links TRBV15 to TRBJ2-2; TRBD2 agrees at 13 bases. The sequencing sample was made of peripheral blood. The CDR3 region has the DNA TGTGCCACCAGCAGAGCTCTTGGGACTAGCGGGACCGGCACCGGGGAGCTGTTTTTT. This codes for CATSRALGTSGTGTGELFF.